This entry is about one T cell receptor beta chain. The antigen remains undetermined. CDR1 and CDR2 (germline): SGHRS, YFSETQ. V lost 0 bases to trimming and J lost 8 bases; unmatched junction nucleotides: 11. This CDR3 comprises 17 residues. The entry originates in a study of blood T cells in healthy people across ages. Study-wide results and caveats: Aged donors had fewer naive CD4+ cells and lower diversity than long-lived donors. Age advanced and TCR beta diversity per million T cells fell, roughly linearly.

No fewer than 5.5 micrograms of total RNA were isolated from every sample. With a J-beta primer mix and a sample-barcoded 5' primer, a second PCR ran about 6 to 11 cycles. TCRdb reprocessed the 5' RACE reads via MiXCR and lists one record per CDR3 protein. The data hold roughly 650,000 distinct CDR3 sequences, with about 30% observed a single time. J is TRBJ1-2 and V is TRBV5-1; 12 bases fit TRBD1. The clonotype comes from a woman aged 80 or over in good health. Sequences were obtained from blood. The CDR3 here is CASSLDPPGQGARGYTF. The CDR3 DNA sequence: TGCGCCAGCAGCTTGGACCCCCCGGGACAGGGGGCACGGGGCTACACCTTC.